The rows below give T cell receptor beta chains drawn from one sample of a study of cytomegalovirus exposure and HLA in healthy donors. Assay: immunoSEQ multiplex PCR; the TCRdb copy retains only in-frame clones and omits some. The sample has 150,000 to 200,000 clones; around 86% are singletons. The specimen was PBMCs. Receptor source: a woman aged 18-30 years in good health and CMV-seronegative. Both conserved end residues are part of each CDR3. The order of the fields is clone size, D gene, V gene, J gene, CDR3 DNA, CDR3 protein. The D gene is left open where the match is weak. Some rows have no size entry. The others give once, few or many, or a class for an expanded clone.

size: .
D: TRBD2
V: TRBV4-2
J: TRBJ2-1
DNA: TGTGCCAGCAGCCAACCAGCGGGGCTTGGTACTACCTACAATGAGCAGTTCTTC
CDR3: CASSQPAGLGTTYNEQFF

size: once
D: TRBD1
V: TRBV6-5
J: TRBJ2-7
DNA: TGTGCCAGCAGTTACTCGGACAGGACCTCCTCCTACGAGCAGTACTTC
CDR3: CASSYSDRTSSYEQYF

size: .
D: .
V: TRBV30
J: TRBJ2-1
DNA: TGTGCCTGGAGTTGGGCAGGCGCCGATGAGCAGTTCTTC
CDR3: CAWSWAGADEQFF

size: .
D: TRBD1
V: TRBV5-1
J: TRBJ2-3
DNA: TGCGCCAGCACCCCGACAGGGGGATCAGATACGCAGTATTTT
CDR3: CASTPTGGSDTQYF

size: .
D: TRBD2
V: TRBV27
J: TRBJ2-7
DNA: TGTGCCAGCACCCTACTAGCGGGAGCGTCCTACGAGCAGTACTTC
CDR3: CASTLLAGASYEQYF

size: few
D: .
V: TRBV9
J: TRBJ2-5
DNA: TGTGCCAGCAGCGGAATTCCAGGGGCGAGAGAGACCCAGTACTTC
CDR3: CASSGIPGARETQYF

size: .
D: .
V: TRBV9
J: TRBJ2-7
DNA: TGTGCCAGCAGCGTAGGGAGAAGGTCCGGGATCCCCTACGAGCAGTACTTC
CDR3: CASSVGRRSGIPYEQYF

size: once
D: .
V: TRBV4-1
J: TRBJ1-2
DNA: TGCGCCAGCAGCCAACTACCCGACGGGACTGCAAACTATGGCTACACCTTC
CDR3: CASSQLPDGTANYGYTF

size: .
D: .
V: TRBV25-1
J: TRBJ2-7
DNA: TGTGCCAGCACGGGTGCAGGGGAAGGCGAGCAGTACTTC
CDR3: CASTGAGEGEQYF

size: .
D: .
V: TRBV19
J: TRBJ1-4
DNA: TGTGCCAGTAGTTCTAGGACCATGGGGAGTGAAAAACTGTTTTTT
CDR3: CASSSRTMGSEKLFF

size: .
D: .
V: TRBV5-1
J: TRBJ1-2
DNA: TGCGCCAGCAGCCTAAACCCCCCTGTCTATGGCTACACCTTC
CDR3: CASSLNPPVYGYTF

size: .
D: .
V: TRBV15
J: TRBJ1-5
DNA: TGTGCCATCAGCAGAGCGGGAGGCAATCAGCCCCAGCATTTT
CDR3: CAISRAGGNQPQHF

size: .
D: TRBD1
V: TRBV5-4
J: TRBJ2-7
DNA: TGTGCCAGCAGACCGGGACAGGGGGCTTACGAGCAGTACTTC
CDR3: CASRPGQGAYEQYF

size: .
D: .
V: TRBV10-3
J: TRBJ2-1
DNA: TGTGCCATCAGTGTTGCCGGGAGCCTCTACAATGAGCAGTTCTTC
CDR3: CAISVAGSLYNEQFF

size: .
D: TRBD1
V: TRBV5-4
J: TRBJ1-2
DNA: TGTGCCAGCACCAAGTCGGGACAGGCCAACTATGGCTACACCTTC
CDR3: CASTKSGQANYGYTF

size: .
D: .
V: TRBV30
J: TRBJ1-5
DNA: TGTGCCGGGGGGGAGAGCAATCAGCCCCAGCATTTT
CDR3: CAGGESNQPQHF

size: .
D: .
V: TRBV18
J: TRBJ2-6
DNA: TGTGCCAGCTCACAGTCCGGGGGATCGGGGGCCAACGTCCTGACTTTC
CDR3: CASSQSGGSGANVLTF

size: .
D: .
V: TRBV7-9
J: TRBJ1-2
DNA: TGTGCCAGCAGCCCCTCTCTTTATGGCTACACCTTC
CDR3: CASSPSLYGYTF

size: .
D: .
V: TRBV7-2
J: TRBJ1-1
DNA: TGTGCCAGCAGCCATCCCGTGCGGGGTAAGGTGAACACTGAAGCTTTCTTT
CDR3: CASSHPVRGKVNTEAFF

size: .
D: TRBD2
V: TRBV30
J: TRBJ2-1
DNA: TGTGCCTGGAGGGCACCCGGGACTAGCGGGAGGAATGAGCAGTTCTTC
CDR3: CAWRAPGTSGRNEQFF

size: .
D: TRBD2
V: TRBV18
J: TRBJ2-3
DNA: TGTGCCAGCTCACCAATTCTAGCGGGGGGGCGAGGCACAGATACGCAGTATTTT
CDR3: CASSPILAGGRGTDTQYF

size: .
D: .
V: TRBV5-1
J: TRBJ1-1
DNA: TGCGCCAGCAGCCTATCGAGGGACTCGCGAGCTTTCTTT
CDR3: CASSLSRDSRAFF

size: .
D: .
V: TRBV20-1
J: TRBJ1-2
DNA: TGCAGTGCTAGTGGCAGTGGCTACACCTTC
CDR3: CSASGSGYTF

size: .
D: .
V: TRBV7-6
J: TRBJ1-2
DNA: TGTGCCAGCAGCTTAGGGGGGGAGAGCTATGGCTACACCTTC
CDR3: CASSLGGESYGYTF

size: .
D: TRBD1
V: TRBV5-1
J: TRBJ1-1
DNA: TGCGCCAGCAGCTTCACCAGGGGGCGCGGGAACACTGAAGCTTTCTTT
CDR3: CASSFTRGRGNTEAFF

size: .
D: TRBD1
V: TRBV5-1
J: TRBJ2-2
DNA: TGCGCCAGCAAGGACAGGGGGCAGGGCGGGGAGCTGTTTTTT
CDR3: CASKDRGQGGELFF

size: .
D: TRBD1
V: TRBV4-1
J: TRBJ1-3
DNA: TGCGCCAGCAGCCAAGACCGACAGGGAGGAAACACCATATATTTT
CDR3: CASSQDRQGGNTIYF

size: .
D: .
V: TRBV7-2
J: TRBJ2-3
DNA: TGTGCCAGCAGCTTAGAGGTCCAGCGGTCGGGACTCGGGCAGTATTTT
CDR3: CASSLEVQRSGLGQYF

size: .
D: .
V: TRBV30
J: TRBJ2-5
DNA: TGTGCCTGGAGAGCTCAAGAGACCCAGTACTTC
CDR3: CAWRAQETQYF

size: few
D: .
V: TRBV6-6
J: TRBJ1-6
DNA: TGTGCCAGCAGTTACTCAGGGGCTGATAATTCACCCCTCCACTTT
CDR3: CASSYSGADNSPLHF

size: .
D: .
V: TRBV4-1
J: TRBJ1-5
DNA: TGCGCCAGCAGCCAAGAATGGGCGACCTATAGCAATCAGCCCCAGCATTTT
CDR3: CASSQEWATYSNQPQHF

size: .
D: TRBD2
V: TRBV5-5
J: TRBJ2-7
DNA: TGTGCCAGCAGCTATGATAGCGGGGGAATTTACTACGAGCAGTACTTC
CDR3: CASSYDSGGIYYEQYF

size: .
D: TRBD2
V: TRBV5-1
J: TRBJ2-7
DNA: TGCGCCAGCAGCTTGAATAGCGGGAGGTCCTACGAGCAGTACTTC
CDR3: CASSLNSGRSYEQYF

size: .
D: .
V: TRBV29-1
J: TRBJ1-2
DNA: TGCAGCGTTGAAATCCCTTTGGCAGGTGCTAACTATGGCTACACCTTC
CDR3: CSVEIPLAGANYGYTF

size: .
D: TRBD2
V: TRBV9
J: TRBJ2-3
DNA: TGTGCCAGCAGCGTAGTAGCGGGAGAAGATACGCAGTATTTT
CDR3: CASSVVAGEDTQYF

size: few
D: TRBD1
V: TRBV18
J: TRBJ2-7
DNA: TGTGCCAGCTCGACAGGGGGCGGTTTCTACGAGCAGTACTTC
CDR3: CASSTGGGFYEQYF

size: .
D: TRBD2
V: TRBV6-5
J: TRBJ2-7
DNA: TGTGCCAGCAGTCCCCTTGGGGAGGGACTACGACAGTACTTC
CDR3: CASSPLGEGLRQYF

size: .
D: TRBD1
V: TRBV6-5
J: TRBJ1-2
DNA: TGTGCCAGCAGTTACTCGACAGGGCCATATAGCTACACCTTC
CDR3: CASSYSTGPYSYTF

size: .
D: .
V: TRBV14
J: TRBJ1-2
DNA: TGTGCCAGCAGCCAAGAAGGGGCAGGGTCGGGCTACACCTTC
CDR3: CASSQEGAGSGYTF

size: .
D: TRBD1
V: TRBV2
J: TRBJ2-5
DNA: TGTGCCAGCAGCGGGACAGGGGGACTAGAGACCCAGTACTTC
CDR3: CASSGTGGLETQYF

size: .
D: .
V: TRBV10-1
J: TRBJ2-2
DNA: TGCGCCAGCAGTGATGGGGGGGCGAGGACCGGGGAGCTGTTTTTT
CDR3: CASSDGGARTGELFF

size: .
D: .
V: TRBV7-7
J: TRBJ2-5
DNA: TGTGCCAGCAGCTTGGCCCTCCTGGAGGAGACCCAGTACTTC
CDR3: CASSLALLEETQYF

size: .
D: .
V: TRBV4-1
J: TRBJ2-1
DNA: TGCGCCAGCAGCCAGCATCTTCTCCGGCAGGGGAGGGACAATGAGCAGTTCTTC
CDR3: CASSQHLLRQGRDNEQFF

size: once
D: TRBD1
V: TRBV12-5
J: TRBJ1-5
DNA: TGTGCTAGTGGTTCGTGGACAGGGCCAGATCAGCCCCAGCATTTT
CDR3: CASGSWTGPDQPQHF

size: .
D: .
V: TRBV7-7
J: TRBJ2-7
DNA: TGTGCCAGCAGCTTAGCTGGTAGGGGGGAGCAGTACTTC
CDR3: CASSLAGRGEQYF

size: .
D: .
V: TRBV7-6
J: TRBJ1-4
DNA: TGTGCCAGCAGCTTGAACTCCTGGAATGAAAAACTGTTTTTT
CDR3: CASSLNSWNEKLFF

size: .
D: .
V: TRBV12-5
J: TRBJ1-2
DNA: TGTGCTAGTGGCCTAGCTGGGGGGATCAGCTACACCTTC
CDR3: CASGLAGGISYTF

size: .
D: .
V: TRBV11-1
J: TRBJ2-1
DNA: TGTGCCAGCAGCTTATCACAGGACGGCTCCTACAATGAGCAGTTCTTC
CDR3: CASSLSQDGSYNEQFF

size: .
D: .
V: TRBV29-1
J: TRBJ1-1
DNA: TGCAGCGTTCTCCAGGGCGGACCAGGCACTGAAGCTTTCTTT
CDR3: CSVLQGGPGTEAFF

size: .
D: .
V: TRBV19
J: TRBJ1-4
DNA: TGTGCCAGTAGTATAGGGGGGGCAACTAATGAAAAACTGTTTTTT
CDR3: CASSIGGATNEKLFF

size: few
D: .
V: TRBV18
J: TRBJ1-6
DNA: TGTGCCAGCTCACAAACTGGTGGGAGCAATTCACCCCTCCACTTT
CDR3: CASSQTGGSNSPLHF

size: .
D: TRBD2
V: TRBV7-8
J: TRBJ2-1
DNA: TGTGCCAGCAGCTTGGTAACTAGCGGTGAGCAGTTCTTC
CDR3: CASSLVTSGEQFF

size: .
D: TRBD1
V: TRBV12-5
J: TRBJ2-2
DNA: TGTGCTAGTGGTTTAGCTACCGGGACAGAGAACACCGGGGAGCTGTTTTTT
CDR3: CASGLATGTENTGELFF